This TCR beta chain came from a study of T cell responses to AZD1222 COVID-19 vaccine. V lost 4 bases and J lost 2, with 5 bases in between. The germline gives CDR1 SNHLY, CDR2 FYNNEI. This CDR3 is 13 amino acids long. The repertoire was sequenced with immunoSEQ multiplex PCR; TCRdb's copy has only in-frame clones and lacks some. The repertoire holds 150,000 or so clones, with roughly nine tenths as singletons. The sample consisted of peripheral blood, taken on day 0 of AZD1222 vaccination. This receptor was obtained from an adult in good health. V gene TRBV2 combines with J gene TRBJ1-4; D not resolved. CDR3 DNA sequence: TGTGCCAGCAGTGTGGAGACTAATGAAAAACTGTTTTTT. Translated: CASSVETNEKLFF.